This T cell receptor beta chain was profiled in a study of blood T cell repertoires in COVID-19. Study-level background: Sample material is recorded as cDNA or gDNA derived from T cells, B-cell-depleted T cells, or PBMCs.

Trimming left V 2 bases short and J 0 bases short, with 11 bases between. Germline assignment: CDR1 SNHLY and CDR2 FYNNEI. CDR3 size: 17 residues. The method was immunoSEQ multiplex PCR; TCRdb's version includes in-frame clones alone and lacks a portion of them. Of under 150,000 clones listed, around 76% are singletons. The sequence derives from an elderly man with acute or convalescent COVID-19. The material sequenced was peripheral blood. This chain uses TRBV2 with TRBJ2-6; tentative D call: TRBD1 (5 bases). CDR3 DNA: TGTGCCAGCAGTGAAAGAAGTGGGGCCTCTGGGGCCAACGTCCTGACTTTC. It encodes CASSERSGASGANVLTF. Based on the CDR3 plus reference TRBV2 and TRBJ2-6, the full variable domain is EPEVTQTPSHQVTQMGQEVILRCVPISNHLYFYWYRQILGQKVEFLVSFYNNEISEKSEIFDDQFSVERPDGSNFTLKIRSTKLEDSAMYFCASSERSGASGANVLTFGAGSRLTVL.